This T cell receptor beta chain was sequenced during a study of identical twins. V lost 4 bases and J lost 0, with 8 bases in between. CDR3 length: 13 residues. CDR1 is SQVTM, CDR2 ANQGSEA, per germline. General observations from the study: In drawing conclusions, the study used cross-sectional statistical analysis and did not follow the same donors. Sequences that were beta out-of-frame showed weaker excess twin sharing.

Template switching added a universal primer site, and cDNA bore unique molecular identifiers. TCRdb fed the 5' RACE reads into MiXCR, producing one record per CDR3 protein. Counted here are 1.5 million to 2 million distinct CDR3 sequences, about 30% occurring once; the ten biggest clones make up approximately 0.25%. This clonotype was picked up many times. Its specificity is unknown. The sample was cord blood. The rearrangement joins TRBV29-1 to TRBJ2-3; perhaps D is TRBD1 or TRBD2 (5 bases each). This TCR came from a newborn girl in good health. The CDR3 spells CSVARDSTDTQYF. The CDR3 nucleotides read TGCAGCGTTGCCCGGGACAGCACAGATACGCAGTATTTT.